One T cell receptor (beta chain) is described in this entry. The data originate from a study of blood T cell repertoires in COVID-19. Study-level information: There were acute and convalescent COVID-19 samples, and they came from the United States, Italy and Spain. Nucleic acid was either cDNA or gDNA, and it came from T cells, B-cell-depleted T cells, or PBMCs.

The CDR3 runs to 13 residues. V was clipped by 3 bases and J by 4 bases, with 10 bases between them. Germline V gene sequence: CDR1 LNHDA, CDR2 SQIVND (reference sequence). In the original workflow: How many nucleated cells were present was estimated from reference gene primer amplification. Repertoires were generated with immunoSEQ multiplex PCR, while TCRdb's copy carries only in-frame clones and drops some. The DNA gave D and trimming, while V, J and clone size come from that table. The sample gives 100,000 to 120,000 clones, about four fifths of which show up once; roughly 4% is in the top ten. This clonotype was obtained from an older woman with acute or convalescent COVID-19. Sequencing was carried out using peripheral blood. The chain employs TRBV19 and TRBJ2-7; no firm D call. CDR3 nucleotides: TGTGCCAGTAGTATCCGAGCGAGATACGAGCAGTACTTC. It is translated as CASSIRARYEQYF. Full variable domain (rest looked up from reference TRBV19 and TRBJ2-7): DGGITQSPKYLFRKEGQNVTLSCEQNLNHDAMYWYRQDPGQGLRLIYYSQIVNDFQKGDIAEGYSVSREKKESFPLTVTSAQKNPTAFYLCASSIRARYEQYFGPGTRLTVT.